These 17 T cell receptor beta chains were all obtained from the same sample, sequenced in a study of Tregs in tolerant kidney transplant recipients. TCRdb's table, derived via immunoSEQ multiplex PCR, lists solely in-frame clones and lacks some. The table lists some 110,000 clones, 85% to 95% of them singletons. Sequenced: CD4+ T cells from blood. These TCRs come from a human donor in good health.

The genes are TRBV5-1 and TRBJ2-3; 12 nucleotides match TRBD2. V was clipped by 4 bases and J by 2 bases; unmatched bases: 5. CDR3 length equals 16 residues. Germline V lookup: CDR1 SGHRS, CDR2 YFSETQ. The CDR3 region has the DNA TGCGCCAGCAGCCTGACTAGCGGGAGCCTCACAGATACGCAGTATTTT. Translating it yields CASSLTSGSLTDTQYF.

J is TRBJ1-6 and V is TRBV4-1; tentative D call: TRBD1 (5 bases). V lost 1 base and J 3 bases, leaving 10 bases between the germline ends. CDR3 length: 16 amino acids. Germline CDR1 and CDR2: MGHRA and YSYEKL. CDR3 residues: CASSQGGQVYNSPLHF. In nucleotides, the CDR3 is TGCGCCAGCAGCCAAGGGGGCCAGGTCTATAATTCACCCCTCCACTTT.

The V and J genes are TRBV5-1 and TRBJ1-1, with a weak D call TRBD1 (6 bases). Trimming cost V 0 bases and J 5 bases, with 11 bases left between them. The germline gives CDR1 SGHRS, CDR2 YFSETQ. CDR3 length equals 14 residues. The CDR3 region has the DNA TGCGCCAGCAGCTTGGAGACAGGAGGTACTGAAGCTTTCTTT. Amino acid sequence: CASSLETGGTEAFF.

The V and J genes are TRBV11-2 and TRBJ2-3; no clear D gene. There are 15 residues in the CDR3. CDR1 is SGHAT, CDR2 FQNNGV, per germline. Trimming took off 0 bases at V and 7 bases at J, with 14 bases between the two ends. The CDR3 DNA sequence: TGTGCCAGCAGCTTAGATATTAGGAGAGCAAATACGCAGTATTTT. It yields the protein CASSLDIRRANTQYF.

J is TRBJ2-1 and V is TRBV20-1, with 7 positions matching TRBD1. Per germline, CDR1 DFQATT and CDR2 SNEGSKA (reference sequence). This CDR3 spans 11 amino acids. V lost 5 bases, J lost 6 bases, and 1 base stayed unmatched. The CDR3 DNA sequence: TGCAGTGCTCGACAGGGCAATGAGCAGTTCTTC. It is translated as CSARQGNEQFF.

The chain combines TRBV7-9 with TRBJ2-2; 10 nucleotides line up with TRBD2. The CDR3 extends over 17 amino acids. V shed 6 bases, J shed 4 bases, and the junction held 11 bases outside the gene matches. CDR1 is SEHNR and CDR2 is FQNEAQ in the germline V gene (reference sequence). CDR3 loop: CASRGLAGDGITGELFF. CDR3 DNA sequence: TGTGCCAGCAGGGGCCTAGCGGGAGATGGTATCACCGGGGAGCTGTTTTTT.

This rearrangement joins TRBV19 to TRBJ1-2; D is undetermined. This CDR3 region has 13 residues. The V end was cut by 7 bases, the J end by 3 bases, with 12 bases between. The germline CDR1 and CDR2 sequences are LNHDA and SQIVND (reference sequence). The CDR3 protein is CASTRIFDYGYTF. CDR3 DNA sequence: TGTGCCAGTACGCGGATTTTCGACTATGGCTACACCTTC.

The V call is TRBV12-5, the J call TRBJ1-1; D not resolved. The CDR3 is 16 residues long. Germline V CDR1 and CDR2: LGHNT, FRNRAP. V dropped 0 bases and J dropped 2 bases, with 13 bases sitting between them. The CDR3 DNA sequence: TGTGCTAGTGGTTTGGTAATTCTAACAGACAACACTGAAGCTTTCTTT. As protein: CASGLVILTDNTEAFF.

V usage is TRBV30 and J usage is TRBJ1-2; no definite D call. The CDR3 extends over 11 amino acids. The V gene lost 3 bases and the J gene lost 7 bases, with 9 bases spanning the gap. Germline CDR1 is GTSNPN and CDR2 is SVGIG (reference sequence). CDR3 amino acids: CAWRPASGYTF. DNA for the CDR3: TGTGCCTGGAGGCCTGCGAGTGGCTACACCTTC.

J is TRBJ2-7 and V is TRBV18, with D hard to call. The CDR3 runs 14 residues. The V gene's germline CDR1 is KGHSH and CDR2 LQKENI. Trimming took 2 bases from V and 4 from J, leaving 12 bases between them. The CDR3 is CASSPSIGFYEQYF. DNA of the CDR3: TGTGCCAGCTCACCATCAATAGGTTTTTACGAGCAGTACTTC.

The chain uses TRBV2 and TRBJ1-4; D not certain. The CDR3 is 15 residues long. The V and J ends lost 7 bases and 0 bases respectively, with 12 bases between them. Looked up from germline, CDR1 is SNHLY and CDR2 is FYNNEI. CDR3 sequence: CASTPFSATNEKLFF. CDR3 DNA: TGTGCCAGCACTCCCTTCTCTGCAACTAATGAAAAACTGTTTTTT.

The rearrangement links TRBV18 to TRBJ2-3; 10 bases align to TRBD2. Germline loops: CDR1 KGHSH, CDR2 LQKENI. This CDR3 comprises 13 residues. The V gene end was trimmed by 6 bases and the J gene end by 6 bases; junction bases not matched to a gene: 3. CDR3 region: CASSLGLADTQYF. In DNA form, the CDR3 reads TGTGCCAGCTCTCTGGGACTAGCGGATACGCAGTATTTT.

The chain recombines TRBV6-1 with TRBJ2-3; 8 bases match TRBD2. This CDR3 spans 17 amino acids. V gave up 2 bases and J gave up 6 bases; unmatched junction bases: 13. Germline CDR1 MNHNS, CDR2 SASEGT. This CDR3 reads CASSERFAAGGWDTQYF. CDR3 sequence (DNA): TGTGCCAGCAGTGAACGGTTTGCGGCGGGGGGTTGGGATACGCAGTATTTT.

The chain employs TRBV6-5 and TRBJ2-5, with D possibly TRBD2 on 6 matching bases. There are 15 residues in the CDR3. Between the trimmed V and J ends, which lost 0 bases and 5 bases, there was a span of 13 bases. Germline V gene data show CDR1 as MNHEY and CDR2 as SVGAGI. The CDR3 DNA follows: TGTGCCAGCAGTTACTCGACGTGGGGGAGGGAGACCCAGTACTTC. This encodes CASSYSTWGRETQYF.

The genes are TRBV6-4 and TRBJ1-2; perhaps TRBD1 as D (6 bases). CDR1 is MRHNA, CDR2 SNTAGT, per germline. Deletions cut 1 base from V and 11 bases from J, with 14 bases between. The CDR3 runs 13 residues. The CDR3 nucleotides read TGTGCCAGCAGTGACTTGCAGGGGATAGAATACACCTTC. Translating gives CASSDLQGIEYTF.

This clone was picked up a small number of times. The rearrangement links TRBV7-9 to TRBJ1-2, with D possibly being TRBD1 (5 bases). The CDR3 covers 14 residues. Trimming cost V 5 bases and J 8 bases, with 18 bases left between them. Germline lookup yields CDR1 SEHNR and CDR2 FQNEAQ (reference sequence). CDR3 protein: CASSPPTVVDGYTF. The CDR3 region has the DNA TGTGCCAGCAGCCCTCCGACAGTAGTGGACGGCTACACCTTC.

This clone has only a few counts. The V gene is TRBV7-5, the J gene TRBJ2-3. TRBV7-5 is tagged as a pseudogene. CDR3 length: 16 residues. CDR3 in amino acids: CVRSFRRTGRTDTQYF. Written as DNA, the CDR3 is TGTGTCAGAAGCTTTCGCAGGACGGGTCGGACAGATACGCAGTATTTT.